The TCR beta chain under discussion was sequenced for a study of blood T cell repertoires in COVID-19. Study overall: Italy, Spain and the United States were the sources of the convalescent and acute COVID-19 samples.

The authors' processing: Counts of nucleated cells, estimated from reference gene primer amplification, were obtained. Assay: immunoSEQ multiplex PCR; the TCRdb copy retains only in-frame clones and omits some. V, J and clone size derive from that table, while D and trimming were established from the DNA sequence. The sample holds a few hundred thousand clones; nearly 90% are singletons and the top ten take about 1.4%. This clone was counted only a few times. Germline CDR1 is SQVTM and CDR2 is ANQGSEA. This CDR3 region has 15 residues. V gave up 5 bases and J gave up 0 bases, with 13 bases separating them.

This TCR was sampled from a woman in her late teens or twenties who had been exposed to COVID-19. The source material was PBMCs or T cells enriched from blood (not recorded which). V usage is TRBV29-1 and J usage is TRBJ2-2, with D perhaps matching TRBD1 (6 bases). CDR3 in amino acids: CSVHLDSANTGELFF. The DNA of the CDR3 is TGCAGCGTTCATCTGGACAGTGCGAACACCGGGGAGCTGTTTTTT.